This T cell receptor beta chain was found in a study of T cells after posttransplantation cyclophosphamide. Regarding the study as a whole: Donor-recipient repertoire similarity was low at 1-2 months, rising over year one. Skin or GI-infiltrating T cells shared few TRB sequences with blood. Recipient CMV seropositivity and CMV reactivation strongly tracked TRB clonality.

TCRdb's table, derived via immunoSEQ multiplex PCR, lists solely in-frame clones and lacks some. The sample records around 40,000 clones, about 90% being singletons. To note about this clone: Its target is unknown.

The trim removed 10 bases at V and 8 bases at J, leaving 13 bases unmatched. CDR3 size: 14 residues. Per the germline V gene, CDR1 is LNHDA and CDR2 is SQIVND (reference sequence). Treatment was busulfan-fludarabine conditioning, a marrow graft, and cyclophosphamide on days +3 and +4. The receptor was isolated from a male patient aged 55 to 69 who received an allogeneic stem cell transplant from a related donor and was CMV-positive. Some T cells here may be from the graft donor. The sample consisted of PBMCs, taken around 58 days after allogeneic stem cell transplant with posttransplant cyclophosphamide. The rearrangement uses TRBV19 and TRBJ2-1; TRBD2 matches at 8 bases. The CDR3 bases are TGTGCCACCACCAGCGGGGGAGTTAAGGATGAGCAGTTCTTC. Residues: CATTSGGVKDEQFF.